One and the same sample provided the 19 T cell receptor beta chains below, sequenced in a study of blood T cell repertoires in COVID-19. Profiling relied on immunoSEQ multiplex PCR, and the TCRdb table lists in-frame clones only, not all of them. Altogether 200,000 to 300,000 clones are present, just over 85% being singletons, with the ten largest covering roughly 1.4%. Material: peripheral blood. The receptor source for this set is a man aged 80 or over with acute or convalescent COVID-19.

The rearrangement joins TRBV28 to TRBJ2-4, with D maybe TRBD1 (5 bases). The CDR3 is made up of 13 amino acids. V lost 1 base, J lost 10 bases, and 11 bases lay in between. The germline V gene encodes CDR1 MDHEN and CDR2 SYDVKM. Here the CDR3 DNA reads TGTGCCAGCAGTTTATCAGGGTCCGGAATTCAGTACTTC. Encoded protein: CASSLSGSGIQYF.

The CDR3 loop is CASSRSAGTNEKLFF. DNA for the CDR3: TGTGCCAGTAGTCGGTCGGCAGGGACTAATGAAAAACTGTTTTTT. V gene TRBV19 combines with J gene TRBJ1-4, with D possibly TRBD1 on 5 matching bases. There are 15 residues in the CDR3. Deletions cut 5 bases from V and 2 bases from J, with 12 bases between. CDR1 and CDR2 (germline): LNHDA, SQIVND (reference sequence).

V usage is TRBV20-1 and J usage is TRBJ2-5; 7 nucleotides match TRBD1. This CDR3 region has 13 residues. CDR1 is DFQATT, CDR2 SNEGSKA, per germline (reference sequence). With V trimmed by 3 bases and J by 1 base, 2 bases remained unmatched. CDR3 region: CSASRGRQETQYF. CDR3 nucleotide sequence: TGCAGTGCTAGTAGGGGGCGCCAAGAGACCCAGTACTTC.

The chain recombines TRBV13 with TRBJ2-3; D call uncertain. Germline V gives CDR1 PRHDT, CDR2 FYEKMQ (reference sequence). This CDR3 is built from 13 residues. Trimming stripped 3 bases from V and 6 bases from J, with 10 bases between. This chain's CDR3 is CASSFYPGDTQYF. The CDR3 bases are TGTGCCAGCAGCTTTTACCCTGGCGATACGCAGTATTTT.

The chain combines TRBV11-3 with TRBJ2-1; D call uncertain. Germline assignment: CDR1 SGHNT and CDR2 YENEEA. This CDR3 region has 13 residues. The V and J ends lost 2 bases and 3 bases respectively, with 5 bases between them. The CDR3 bases are TGTGCCAGCAGCTTAAACAGCTACAATGAGCAGTTCTTC. It codes for CASSLNSYNEQFF.

The rearrangement joins TRBV2 to TRBJ2-5; no clear D. CDR1 is SNHLY and CDR2 is FYNNEI in the germline V gene. The CDR3 is made up of 15 amino acids. Deletions cut 1 base from V and 3 bases from J, with 12 bases between. Written as DNA, the CDR3 is TGTGCCAGCAGTGAAGGAGATGCTAATGAAGAGACCCAGTACTTC. As protein: CASSEGDANEETQYF.

This clone was observed a few times. This CDR3 reads CASSLGQGQGNEKLFF. The CDR3 DNA follows: TGCGCCAGCAGCCTAGGACAGGGGCAGGGTAATGAAAAACTGTTTTTT. This chain connects TRBV5-1 to TRBJ1-4; TRBD1 aligns across 9 bases. The ends lost 4 bases at V and 4 bases at J; junction bases unmatched: 8. The CDR3 is made up of 16 amino acids. The germline V gene encodes CDR1 SGHRS and CDR2 YFSETQ.

The chain has TRBV7-2 and TRBJ1-2; a weak D match, TRBD1 (6 bases). Germline CDR1 SGHTA, CDR2 FQGNSA. This CDR3 region has 13 residues. The V end lost 3 bases, the J end lost 3 bases, and 8 bases lay between the germline ends. CDR3 in DNA: TGTGCCAGCAGCTTTCGACAGGACTATGGCTACACCTTC. Its translation: CASSFRQDYGYTF.

The rearrangement joins TRBV7-9 to TRBJ1-2, with D tentatively TRBD1 (5 bases). This CDR3 comprises 14 residues. V was pared by 5 bases and J by 1 base, with 11 bases between. From germline, CDR1 is SEHNR and CDR2 FQNEAQ (reference sequence). CDR3 sequence: CASSTGGINYGYTF. CDR3 DNA sequence: TGTGCCAGCAGCACCGGGGGGATTAACTATGGCTACACCTTC.

The chain combines TRBV6-2 or TRBV6-3 with TRBJ1-5; D is possibly TRBD1 (6 bases). Germline V CDR1 and CDR2: MNHEY, SVGEGT. The germline V and J ends were trimmed by 5 bases and 2 bases, with 10 bases remaining between them. The CDR3 runs to 14 residues. DNA for the CDR3: TGTGCCAGCAGTCCGAGACAGGGCAATCAGCCCCAGCATTTT. Protein sequence: CASSPRQGNQPQHF.

This chain uses TRBV19 with TRBJ2-7; D is possibly TRBD1 (6 bases). The CDR3 loop spans 14 amino acids. V was pared by 6 bases and J by 0 bases, with 12 bases between. Germline V gives CDR1 LNHDA, CDR2 SQIVND (reference sequence). In nucleotides, the CDR3 is TGTGCCAGTAGATCCGACAGGACCTCCTACGAGCAGTACTTC. This translates into CASRSDRTSYEQYF.

DNA of the CDR3: TGTGCCAGCAGCGCAGAGGTGGTGCCCTCTGGAAACACCATATATTTT. Protein: CASSAEVVPSGNTIYF. The V and J genes are TRBV7-2 and TRBJ1-3; D unresolved. The V end was cut by 5 bases, the J end by 0 bases, with 14 bases between. The CDR3 has 16 amino acids. Per the germline V gene, CDR1 is SGHTA and CDR2 is FQGNSA.

The chain recombines TRBV7-2 with TRBJ2-6; the D gene is possibly TRBD2 (6 bases). Trimming removed 1 base at V and 3 bases at J, with 10 bases between. The CDR3 runs 16 residues. CDR1 and CDR2 (germline): SGHTA, FQGNSA. CDR3 sequence (DNA): TGTGCCAGCAGCTTAGATGGGGGGTATGGGGCCAACGTCCTGACTTTC. Its protein product is CASSLDGGYGANVLTF. The variable domain in full, with the rest retrieved from reference TRBV7-2 and TRBJ2-6, is GAGVSQSPSNKVTEKGKDVELRCDPISGHTALYWYRQSLGQGLEFLIYFQGNSAPDKSGLPSDRFSAERTGGSVSTLTIQRTQQEDSAVYLCASSLDGGYGANVLTFGAGSRLTVL.

The chain uses TRBV29-1 and TRBJ2-5, with 7 nucleotides matching TRBD2. The CDR3 length is 13 residues. CDR1 SQVTM and CDR2 ANQGSEA come from the germline V gene. After removal of 4 bases from V and 3 bases from J, the junction contained 5 bases not matched to a gene. DNA for the CDR3: TGCAGCGTTGTTCTGGGGGGGGAAGAGACCCAGTACTTC. Residues: CSVVLGGEETQYF.

V gene TRBV29-1 combines with J gene TRBJ2-1, with 7 nucleotides matching TRBD1. Germline CDR1 and CDR2: SQVTM and ANQGSEA. V was clipped by 8 bases and J by 6 bases; unmatched bases: 19. CDR3 length: 16 amino acids. The CDR3 DNA follows: TGCAGCATCTCCGGGACAGTTGGGAAGAGATCCAATGAGCAGTTCTTC. Its translation: CSISGTVGKRSNEQFF.

As regards this clone: Other DNA variants within this sample encode the same CDR3. The CDR3 region has the DNA TGTGCCAGCAGCCCCGGGGGGTACGAGCAGTACTTC. Its protein product is CASSPGGYEQYF. This chain links TRBV5-6 with TRBJ2-7; 7 bases are shared with TRBD2. CDR3 length equals 12 residues. Germline CDR1 and CDR2: SGHDT and YYEEEE. Trimming at V came to 4 bases and at J to 4 bases, leaving 2 bases not matched to a gene.

V is TRBV6-1 and J is TRBJ1-3, with unresolved D. V was pared by 3 bases and J by 0 bases, with 6 bases between. Per germline, CDR1 MNHNS and CDR2 SASEGT. The CDR3 length is 14 residues. The CDR3 DNA follows: TGTGCCAGCAGTGAGACTTACTCTGGAAACACCATATATTTT. This codes for CASSETYSGNTIYF.

Concerning this clone: Other DNA variants within this sample encode the same CDR3. The chain joins TRBV10-3 to TRBJ2-7; TRBD1 might be the D (6 bases). The CDR3 contains 14 residues. Germline loops: CDR1 ENHRY, CDR2 SYGVKD. V lost 11 bases to trimming and J lost 0 bases, with 17 bases between them. CDR3 DNA: TGTGCCGTAACCGGGACAAGAAACTCCTACGAGCAGTACTTC. Amino acid sequence: CAVTGTRNSYEQYF.

This chain connects TRBV28 to TRBJ1-3, with unresolved D. V lost 8 bases, J lost 6 bases, and 26 bases lay in between. Germline-derived CDR1 and CDR2 are MDHEN and SYDVKM. The CDR3 runs 17 residues. Here the CDR3 reads CASRSRSPQYGINTIYF. The CDR3 DNA reads as TGTGCCAGCCGCTCTCGCTCCCCACAGTATGGTATAAACACCATATATTTT.